This T cell receptor (beta chain) appears in the sequencing data of a study of a mutant IDH1 vaccine in newly diagnosed glioma. Per germline, CDR1 MNHNS and CDR2 SASEGT. This CDR3 region has 14 residues. Trimming removed 4 bases from V and 4 bases from J, with 11 bases in between. Clones were read by immunoSEQ multiplex PCR, and TCRdb kept only the in-frame ones, dropping some. Of 10,000 to 14,000 clones detected, approximately 85% appear once; the ten largest clones hold roughly 20%. The time point was: week 47, end of study. Topical imiquimod accompanied each vaccine dose, which consisted of 300 ug of mutant IDH1 20-mer peptide. Eight vaccine injections were given to patients in weeks 1, 3, 5, 7, 11, 15, 19 and 23. On this clone: Its antigen is currently unknown.

Specimen: PBMCs, collected from a glioma patient whose treatment included an IDH1 peptide vaccine. V usage is TRBV6-1 and J usage is TRBJ1-3; perhaps TRBD1 as D (5 bases). The TCR was taken from a man in his thirties or forties with glioma. As DNA, the CDR3 is TGTGCCAGCAGTGCAACCTGGGGGGGAAACACCATATATTTT. Its translation is CASSATWGGNTIYF.